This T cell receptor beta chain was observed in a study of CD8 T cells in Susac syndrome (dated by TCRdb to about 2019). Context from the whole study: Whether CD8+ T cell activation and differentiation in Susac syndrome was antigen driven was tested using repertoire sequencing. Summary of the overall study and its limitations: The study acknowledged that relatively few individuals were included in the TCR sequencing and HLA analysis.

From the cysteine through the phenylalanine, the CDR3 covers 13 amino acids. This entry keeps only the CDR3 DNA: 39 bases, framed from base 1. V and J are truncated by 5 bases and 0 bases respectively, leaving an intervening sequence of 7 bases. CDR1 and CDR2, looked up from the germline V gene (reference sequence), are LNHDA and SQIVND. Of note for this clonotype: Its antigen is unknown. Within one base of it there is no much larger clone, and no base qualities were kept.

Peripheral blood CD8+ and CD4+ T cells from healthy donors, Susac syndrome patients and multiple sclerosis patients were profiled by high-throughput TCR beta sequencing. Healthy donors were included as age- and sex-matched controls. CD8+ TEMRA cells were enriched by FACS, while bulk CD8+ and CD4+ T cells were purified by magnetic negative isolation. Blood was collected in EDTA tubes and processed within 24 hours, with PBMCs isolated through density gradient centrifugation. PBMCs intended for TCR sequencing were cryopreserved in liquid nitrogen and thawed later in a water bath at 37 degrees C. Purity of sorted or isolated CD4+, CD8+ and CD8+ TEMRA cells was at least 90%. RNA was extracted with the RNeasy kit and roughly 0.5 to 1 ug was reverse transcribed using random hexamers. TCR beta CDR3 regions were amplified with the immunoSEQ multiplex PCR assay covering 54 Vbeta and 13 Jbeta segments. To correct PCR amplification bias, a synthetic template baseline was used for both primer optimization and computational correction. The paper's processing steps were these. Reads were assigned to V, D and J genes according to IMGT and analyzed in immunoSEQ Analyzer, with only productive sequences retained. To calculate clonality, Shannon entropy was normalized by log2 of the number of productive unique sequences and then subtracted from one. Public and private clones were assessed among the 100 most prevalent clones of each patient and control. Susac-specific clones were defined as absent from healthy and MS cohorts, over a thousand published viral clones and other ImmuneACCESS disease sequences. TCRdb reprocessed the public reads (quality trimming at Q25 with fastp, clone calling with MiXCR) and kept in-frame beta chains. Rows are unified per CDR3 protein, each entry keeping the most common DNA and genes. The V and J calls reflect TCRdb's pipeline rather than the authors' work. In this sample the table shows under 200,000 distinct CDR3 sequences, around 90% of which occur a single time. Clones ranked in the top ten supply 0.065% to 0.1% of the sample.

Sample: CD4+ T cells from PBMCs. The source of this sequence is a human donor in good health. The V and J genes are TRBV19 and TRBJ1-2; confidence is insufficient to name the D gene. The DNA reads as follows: TGTGCCAGTAGTCGGGCGCCTAACTATGGCTACACCTTC. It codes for CASSRAPNYGYTF.